This T cell receptor beta chain was documented in a study of post-analysis software for immune sequencing data. The wider study: Included courses were relapsing-remitting and secondary progressive multiple sclerosis; progressive-relapsing multiple sclerosis was also included.

In germline, CDR1 is MNHEY, CDR2 SVGAGI. V was pared by 0 bases and J by 1 base, with 15 bases between. CDR3 length equals 17 residues. With regard to this clonotype: What it binds is unknown.

Study observations and caveats: People with multiple sclerosis had a significantly lower normalized Chao1 diversity than controls did. By F measure, samples from a shared preparation batch strongly co-clustered. Elevated frequency relative to controls characterized roughly five TRBV segments in patients, TRBV5-6, TRBV5-1 and TRBV20-1 among them.

Presence of unique molecular identifiers characterized the TCR beta cDNA libraries. Each sample of about 1 to 10 million input T cells yielded about 500,000 cDNA molecules, so each molecule approximated one T cell. TCRdb re-called the PCR reads with MiXCR, one entry per CDR3 protein. The table has a few hundred thousand distinct CDR3 sequences, about 39% seen once; the top ten hold roughly 8.2%. Sequencing input: blood. J is TRBJ1-1 and V is TRBV6-5, with no clear D. This TCR was sampled from a girl aged 2 to 10 with multiple sclerosis. CDR3 sequence (DNA): TGTGCCAGCAGTTACTCCCCCAGCCCTTCCGGGAACACTGAAGCTTTCTTT. This sequence encodes CASSYSPSPSGNTEAFF.